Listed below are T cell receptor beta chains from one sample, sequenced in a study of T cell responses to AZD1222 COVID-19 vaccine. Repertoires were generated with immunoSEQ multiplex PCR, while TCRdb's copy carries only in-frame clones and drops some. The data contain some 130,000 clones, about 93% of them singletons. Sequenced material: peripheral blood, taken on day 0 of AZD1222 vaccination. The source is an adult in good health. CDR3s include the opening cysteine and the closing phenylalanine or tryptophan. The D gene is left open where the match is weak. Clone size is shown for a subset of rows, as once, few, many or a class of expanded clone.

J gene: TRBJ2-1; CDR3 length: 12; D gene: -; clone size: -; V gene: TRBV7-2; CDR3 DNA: TGTGCCAGCAGCCCAGACCCTAAGGGTCGGTTCTTC; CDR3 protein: CASSPDPKGRFF
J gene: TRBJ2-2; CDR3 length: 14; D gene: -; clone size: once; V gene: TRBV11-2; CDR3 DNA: TGTGCCAGCAGCTTAGCGGGGGTAGCCGGGGAGCTGTTTTTT; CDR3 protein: CASSLAGVAGELFF
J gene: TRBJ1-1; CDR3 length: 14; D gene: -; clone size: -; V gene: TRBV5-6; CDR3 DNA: TGTGCCAGCAGCTTGAGGGTTCTGATGACTGAAGCTTTCTTT; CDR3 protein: CASSLRVLMTEAFF
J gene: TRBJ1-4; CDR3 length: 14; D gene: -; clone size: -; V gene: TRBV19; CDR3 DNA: TGTGCCAGTAGGATATACGCAACTAATGAAAAACTGTTTTTT; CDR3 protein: CASRIYATNEKLFF
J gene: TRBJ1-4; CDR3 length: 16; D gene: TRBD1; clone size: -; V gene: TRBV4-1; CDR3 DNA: TGCGCCAGCAGCCTACCCGACAGGGGGTCTAATGAAAAACTGTTTTTT; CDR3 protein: CASSLPDRGSNEKLFF
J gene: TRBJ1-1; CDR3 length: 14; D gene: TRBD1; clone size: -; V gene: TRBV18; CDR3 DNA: TGTGCCAGCTCCGTGGGACAGATGAACACTGAAGCTTTCTTT; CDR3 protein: CASSVGQMNTEAFF
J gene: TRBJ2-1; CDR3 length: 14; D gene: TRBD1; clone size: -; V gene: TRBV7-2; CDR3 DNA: TGTGCCAGCAGCCGCCAGACAGGGCACAATGAGCAGTTCTTC; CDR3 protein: CASSRQTGHNEQFF
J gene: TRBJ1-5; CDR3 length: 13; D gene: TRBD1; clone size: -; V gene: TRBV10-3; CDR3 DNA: TGTGCCATCGGGACAGGGAGCAATCAGCCCCAGCATTTT; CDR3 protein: CAIGTGSNQPQHF
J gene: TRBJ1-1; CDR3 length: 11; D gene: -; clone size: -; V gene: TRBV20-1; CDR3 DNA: TGCAGTGGGGGCGGGGGCACTGAAGCTTTCTTT; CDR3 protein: CSGGGGTEAFF
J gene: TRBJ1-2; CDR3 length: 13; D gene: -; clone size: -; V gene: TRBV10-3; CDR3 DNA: TGTGCCATCAGGGAGACAGGTGCCTATGGCTACACCTTC; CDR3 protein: CAIRETGAYGYTF
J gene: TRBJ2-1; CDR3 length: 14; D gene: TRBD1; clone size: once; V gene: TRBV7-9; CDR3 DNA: TGTGCCAGCAGCCCTCCGGGACAGGGAAATGAGCAGTTCTTC; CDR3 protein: CASSPPGQGNEQFF
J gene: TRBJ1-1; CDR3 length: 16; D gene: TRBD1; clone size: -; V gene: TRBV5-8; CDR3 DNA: TGTGCCAGCAGCAGGGGACAGGGGCTTATGAACACTGAAGCTTTCTTT; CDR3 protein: CASSRGQGLMNTEAFF
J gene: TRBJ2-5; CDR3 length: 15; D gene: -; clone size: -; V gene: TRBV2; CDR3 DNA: TGTGCCAGCAGTGAAAACCCGCGACACCAAGAGACCCAGTACTTC; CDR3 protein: CASSENPRHQETQYF
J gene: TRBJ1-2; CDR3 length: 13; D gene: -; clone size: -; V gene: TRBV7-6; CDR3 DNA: TGTGCCAGCAGCTTAGCAGGAGGGGACGGCTACACCTTC; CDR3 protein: CASSLAGGDGYTF
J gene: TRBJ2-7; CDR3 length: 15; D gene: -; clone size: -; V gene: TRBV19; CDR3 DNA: TGTGCCAGTAGTATTTCTCAGGCGCTAACCTACGAGCAGTACTTC; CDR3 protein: CASSISQALTYEQYF
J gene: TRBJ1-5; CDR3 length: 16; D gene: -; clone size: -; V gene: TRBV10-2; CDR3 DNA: TGCGCCAGCAGCCAGGGGATGGGTCTGGGCAATCAGCCCCAGCATTTT; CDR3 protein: CASSQGMGLGNQPQHF
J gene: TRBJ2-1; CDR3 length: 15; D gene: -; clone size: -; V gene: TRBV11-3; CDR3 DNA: TGTGCCAGCAGCCCGAGAGGCGGGTTTACAGGTGAGCAGTTCTTC; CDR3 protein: CASSPRGGFTGEQFF
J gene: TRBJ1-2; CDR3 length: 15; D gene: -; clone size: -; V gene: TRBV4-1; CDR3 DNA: TGCGCCAGCAGCCAAACTTCACAGGGTTTCTATGGCTACACCTTC; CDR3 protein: CASSQTSQGFYGYTF
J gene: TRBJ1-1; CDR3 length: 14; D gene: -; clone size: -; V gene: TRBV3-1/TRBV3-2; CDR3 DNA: TGTGCCAGCAGCCAAGACAGCTCGAACACTGAAGCTTTCTTT; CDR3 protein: CASSQDSSNTEAFF
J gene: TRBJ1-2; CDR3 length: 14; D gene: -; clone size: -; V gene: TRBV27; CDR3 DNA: TGTGCCAGCAGTAATGGGGCAGGGCCGGCCGGCTACACCTTC; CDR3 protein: CASSNGAGPAGYTF
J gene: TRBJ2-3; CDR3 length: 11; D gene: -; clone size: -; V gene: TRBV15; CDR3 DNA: TGTGCCACTAGACTGGTGGATACGCAGTATTTT; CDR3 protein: CATRLVDTQYF
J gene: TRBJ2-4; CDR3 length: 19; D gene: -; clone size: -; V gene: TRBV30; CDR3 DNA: TGTGCCTGGAGTGTACGTCGTCACTCCAGTCCTCTAGCCAAAAACATTCAGTACTTC; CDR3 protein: CAWSVRRHSSPLAKNIQYF
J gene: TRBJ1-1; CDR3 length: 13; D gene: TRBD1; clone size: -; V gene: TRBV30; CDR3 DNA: TGTGCCTGGGACAGGGTTATGGCCACTGAAGCTTTCTTT; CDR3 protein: CAWDRVMATEAFF
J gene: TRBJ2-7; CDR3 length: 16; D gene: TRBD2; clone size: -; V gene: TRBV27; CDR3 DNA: TGTGCCAGCAGTTTGCTCCCCCTAGCGGGGGCCCACGAGCAGTACTTC; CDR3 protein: CASSLLPLAGAHEQYF
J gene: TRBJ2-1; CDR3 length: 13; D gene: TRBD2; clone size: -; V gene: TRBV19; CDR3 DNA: TGTGCCAGTAGTGGCGGGGGCTACAATGAGCAGTTCTTC; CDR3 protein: CASSGGGYNEQFF
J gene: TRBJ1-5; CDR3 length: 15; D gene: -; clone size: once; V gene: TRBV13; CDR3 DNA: TGTGCCAGCAGCTTTGGGGGGATAAGCAATCAGCCCCAGCATTTT; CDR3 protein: CASSFGGISNQPQHF
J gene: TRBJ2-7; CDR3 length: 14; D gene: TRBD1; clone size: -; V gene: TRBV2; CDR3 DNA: TGTGCCAGCAGTGGCTCGACAGGGCAAGGCGAGCAGTACTTC; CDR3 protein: CASSGSTGQGEQYF
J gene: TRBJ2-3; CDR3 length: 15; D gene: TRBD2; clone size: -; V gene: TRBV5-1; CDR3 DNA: TGCGCCAGCAGCGGAGAAGCGGGGATCACAGATACGCAGTATTTT; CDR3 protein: CASSGEAGITDTQYF
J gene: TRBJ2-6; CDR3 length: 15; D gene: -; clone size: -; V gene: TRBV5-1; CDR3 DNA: TGCGCCAGCAGCGATCAGGGAGGTGGGGCCAACGTCCTGACTTTC; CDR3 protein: CASSDQGGGANVLTF
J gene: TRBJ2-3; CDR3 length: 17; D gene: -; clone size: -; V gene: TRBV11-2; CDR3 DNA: TGTGCCAGCAGCTTAGGGCGGGCAGGGGTCAGTCAAGATACGCAGTATTTT; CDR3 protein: CASSLGRAGVSQDTQYF
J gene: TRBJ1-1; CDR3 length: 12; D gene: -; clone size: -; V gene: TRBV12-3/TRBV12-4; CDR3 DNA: TGTGCCAGCAGACTTACAGGGAGGGAAGCTTTCTTT; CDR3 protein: CASRLTGREAFF
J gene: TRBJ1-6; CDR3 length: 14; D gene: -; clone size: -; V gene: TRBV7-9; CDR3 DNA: TGTGTCAGCAGCCCACTACTTGGGGGTCTAGCCCTCCACTTT; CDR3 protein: CVSSPLLGGLALHF
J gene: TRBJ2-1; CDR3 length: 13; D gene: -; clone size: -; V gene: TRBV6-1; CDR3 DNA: TGTGCCAGCAGTGAAAACCCCTACAATGAGCAGTTCTTC; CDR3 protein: CASSENPYNEQFF
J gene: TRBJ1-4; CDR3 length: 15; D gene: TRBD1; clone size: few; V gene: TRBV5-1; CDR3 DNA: TGCGCCAGCAGCTTGGCCGGGACAGGAGATGAAAAACTGTTTTTT; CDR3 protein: CASSLAGTGDEKLFF
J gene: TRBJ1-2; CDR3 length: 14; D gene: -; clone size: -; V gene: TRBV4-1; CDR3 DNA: TGCGCCAGCAGCCACAGGGGATCGAACTATGGCTACACCTTC; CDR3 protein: CASSHRGSNYGYTF
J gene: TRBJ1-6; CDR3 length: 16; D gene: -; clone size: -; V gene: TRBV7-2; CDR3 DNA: TGTGCCAGCAGCTCCACCCCCTCGCTCTATAATTCACCCCTCCACTTT; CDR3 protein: CASSSTPSLYNSPLHF
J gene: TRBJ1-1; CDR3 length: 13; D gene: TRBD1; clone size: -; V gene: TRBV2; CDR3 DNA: TGTGCCAGCAGGGGGACAGTGGGCACTGAAGCTTTCTTT; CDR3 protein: CASRGTVGTEAFF
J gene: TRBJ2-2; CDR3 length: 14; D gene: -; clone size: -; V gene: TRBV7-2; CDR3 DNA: TGTGCCAGCAGCTTTCAGCGGAACACCGGGGAGCTGTTTTTT; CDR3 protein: CASSFQRNTGELFF
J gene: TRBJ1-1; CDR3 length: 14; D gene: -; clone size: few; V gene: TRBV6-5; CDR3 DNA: TGTGCCAGCAGTTACAGACAGCCGAACACTGAAGCTTTCTTT; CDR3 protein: CASSYRQPNTEAFF
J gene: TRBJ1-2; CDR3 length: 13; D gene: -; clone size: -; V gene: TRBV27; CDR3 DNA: TGTGCCAGCAGTCCCTCTAGCACAGGTGGCTACACCTTC; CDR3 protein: CASSPSSTGGYTF
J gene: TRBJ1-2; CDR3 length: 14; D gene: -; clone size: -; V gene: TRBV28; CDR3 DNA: TGTGCCAGCAGTTCGGGACCCTGGGGCTATGGCTACACCTTC; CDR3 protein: CASSSGPWGYGYTF
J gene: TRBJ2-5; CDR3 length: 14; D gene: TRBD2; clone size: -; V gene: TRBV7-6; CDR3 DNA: TGTGCCAGCAGCCCGACTAGCGGGGGCGAGACCCAGTACTTC; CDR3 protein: CASSPTSGGETQYF
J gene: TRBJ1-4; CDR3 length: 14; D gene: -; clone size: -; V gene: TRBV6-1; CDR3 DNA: TGTGCCAGCAGTGAAGCAGGGGGGGATGAAAAACTGTTTTTT; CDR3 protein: CASSEAGGDEKLFF
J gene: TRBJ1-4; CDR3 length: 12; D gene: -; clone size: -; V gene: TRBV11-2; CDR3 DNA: TGTGCCAGCAGCTCCTCAGGAAGGACACTGTTTTTT; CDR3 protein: CASSSSGRTLFF
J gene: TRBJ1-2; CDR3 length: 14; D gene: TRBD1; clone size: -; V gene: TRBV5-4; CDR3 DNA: TGTGCCAGCAGCGCGCAGGGGGATAACTATGGCTACACCTTC; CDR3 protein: CASSAQGDNYGYTF
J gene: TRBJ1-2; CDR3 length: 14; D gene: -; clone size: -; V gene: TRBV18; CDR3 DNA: TGTGCCAGCTCACCAGAGGGGACCGACTATGGCTACACCTTC; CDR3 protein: CASSPEGTDYGYTF
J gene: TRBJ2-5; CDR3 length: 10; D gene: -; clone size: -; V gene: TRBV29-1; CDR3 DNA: TGCAGCGTTGCGGTGGAGACCCAGTACTTC; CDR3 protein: CSVAVETQYF
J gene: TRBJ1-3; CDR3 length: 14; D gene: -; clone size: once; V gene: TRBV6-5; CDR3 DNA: TGTGCCAGCAGTTACGCAGCATCTGGAAACACCATATATTTT; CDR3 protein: CASSYAASGNTIYF
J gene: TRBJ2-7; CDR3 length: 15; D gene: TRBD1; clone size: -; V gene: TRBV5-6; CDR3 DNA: TGTGCCAGCAGCTTGGAGACAGGGGGGTCCTACGAGCAGTACTTC; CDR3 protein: CASSLETGGSYEQYF
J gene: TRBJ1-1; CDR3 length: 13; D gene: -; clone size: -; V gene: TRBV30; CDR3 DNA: TGTGCCTGGAGTTTTAGCATGAACACTGAAGCTTTCTTT; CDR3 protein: CAWSFSMNTEAFF
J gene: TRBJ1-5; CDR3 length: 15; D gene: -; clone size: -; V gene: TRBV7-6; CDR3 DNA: TGTGCCAGCAGCTTGAGTGACGGTAGCAATCAGCCCCAGCATTTT; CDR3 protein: CASSLSDGSNQPQHF
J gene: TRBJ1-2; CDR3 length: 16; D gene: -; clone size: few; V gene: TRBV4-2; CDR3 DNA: TGTGCCAGCAGACAAGAAATGCAGGGCTTCGACTATGGCTACACCTTC; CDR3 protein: CASRQEMQGFDYGYTF
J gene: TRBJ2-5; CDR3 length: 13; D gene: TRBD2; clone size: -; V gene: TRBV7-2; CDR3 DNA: TGTGCCAGCAGCACCGGGACTAAAGAGACCCAGTACTTC; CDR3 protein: CASSTGTKETQYF
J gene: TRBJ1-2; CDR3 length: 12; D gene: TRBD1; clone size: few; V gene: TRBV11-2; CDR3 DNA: TGTGCCACTTCACAGGGGTACTATGGCTACACCTTC; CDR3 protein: CATSQGYYGYTF